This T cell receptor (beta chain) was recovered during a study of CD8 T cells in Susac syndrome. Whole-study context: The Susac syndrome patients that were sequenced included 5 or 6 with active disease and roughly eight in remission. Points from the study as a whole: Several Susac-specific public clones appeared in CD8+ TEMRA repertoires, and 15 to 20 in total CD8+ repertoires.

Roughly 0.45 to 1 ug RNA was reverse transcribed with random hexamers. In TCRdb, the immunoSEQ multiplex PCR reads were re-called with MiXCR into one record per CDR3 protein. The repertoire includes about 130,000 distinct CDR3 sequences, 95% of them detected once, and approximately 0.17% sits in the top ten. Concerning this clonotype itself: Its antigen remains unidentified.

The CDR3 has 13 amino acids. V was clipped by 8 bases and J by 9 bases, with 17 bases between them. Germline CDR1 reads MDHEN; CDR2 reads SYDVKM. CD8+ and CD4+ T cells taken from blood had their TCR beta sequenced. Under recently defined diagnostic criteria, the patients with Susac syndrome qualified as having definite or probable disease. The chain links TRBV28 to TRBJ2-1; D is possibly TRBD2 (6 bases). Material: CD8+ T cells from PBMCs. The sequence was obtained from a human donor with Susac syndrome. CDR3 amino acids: CASRVRGTIEQFF. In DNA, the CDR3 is TGTGCCAGCCGCGTCCGGGGGACCATTGAGCAGTTCTTC.